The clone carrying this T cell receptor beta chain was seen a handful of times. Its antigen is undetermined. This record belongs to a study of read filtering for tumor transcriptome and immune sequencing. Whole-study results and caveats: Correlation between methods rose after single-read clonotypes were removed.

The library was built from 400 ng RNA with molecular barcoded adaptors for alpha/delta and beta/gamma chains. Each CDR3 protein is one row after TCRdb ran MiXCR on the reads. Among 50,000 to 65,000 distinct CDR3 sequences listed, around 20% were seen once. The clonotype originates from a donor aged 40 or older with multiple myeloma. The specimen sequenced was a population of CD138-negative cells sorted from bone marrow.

CDR3 sequence: CAISEEPSSYNEQFF. The CDR3 DNA is TGTGCCATCAGTGAGGAGCCTAGCTCCTACAATGAGCAGTTCTTC. J is TRBJ2-1 and V is TRBV10-3; D is ambiguous. CDR3 size: 15 residues. Germline CDR1 reads ENHRY; CDR2 reads SYGVKD. Trimming removed 2 bases at V and 0 bases at J, with 8 bases between.